This T cell receptor beta chain was retrieved from a study of cytomegalovirus exposure and HLA in healthy donors. Study observations and caveats: Cytomegalovirus association was assigned to over 150 TCR beta chains. As a later analysis showed, a missense DCLRE1C variant was linked to trimming of TCR beta V- and J-genes. Accurate predictions that matched the HLA-A and HLA-B alleles of most subjects were reportedly made from TCR beta sequences.

This PCR relied on a set of 60 Vbeta primers and 13 Jbeta primers. The data were produced by immunoSEQ multiplex PCR, yet TCRdb's version contains in-frame clones alone and is incomplete. The sample has 150,000 or so clones; roughly 84% are singletons. Comment on this clone: Its antigen remains unknown. Other DNA sequences within the sample encode an identical CDR3.

Germline values: CDR1 MNHEY, CDR2 SVGAGI. V trimming: 0 bases; J trimming: 4 bases; junction bases outside the gene matches: 4. CDR3 length: 15 residues. Nominally healthy donors were sampled, though unrecorded immune exposures were likely. The sequenced sample was PBMCs. The sequence was collected from a young man in good health and CMV-seronegative. V usage is TRBV6-5 and J usage is TRBJ2-7; 9 positions agree with TRBD1. CDR3 amino acids: CASSYSGTGPYEQYF. The CDR3 region has the DNA TGTGCCAGCAGTTACTCGGGGACAGGGCCGTACGAGCAGTACTTC.